These T cell receptor beta chains were read from a single sample in a study of blood T cell repertoires in COVID-19. Measured with immunoSEQ multiplex PCR; TCRdb has only the in-frame clones, and not every one. The sample records some 250,000 clones, around 86% being singletons. Sequenced sample: peripheral blood. These receptors all come from a woman under 40 who had recovered from COVID-19. The CDR3 runs from the conserved cysteine through the conserved F or W. The order of the fields is J gene, V gene, D gene, clone size, CDR3 protein, CDR3 DNA. D genes are given only for firm matches. Size tells how often a clone was seen (once, few, many) or the class of an expanded clone, and some rows leave it out.

J gene: TRBJ1-1; V gene: TRBV19; D gene: -; clone size: -; CDR3 protein: CASSWAGGTNTEAFF; CDR3 DNA: TGTGCCAGTAGTTGGGCAGGAGGTACGAACACTGAAGCTTTCTTT
J gene: TRBJ1-5; V gene: TRBV7-2; D gene: -; clone size: -; CDR3 protein: CASSLERGGRRNSNQPQHF; CDR3 DNA: TGTGCCAGCAGCTTAGAGCGGGGAGGGCGGAGGAATAGCAATCAGCCCCAGCATTTT
J gene: TRBJ1-1; V gene: TRBV5-1; D gene: TRBD1; clone size: -; CDR3 protein: CASSKTGNTNMNTEAFF; CDR3 DNA: TGCGCCAGCAGCAAGACAGGGAATACAAACATGAACACTGAAGCTTTCTTT
J gene: TRBJ1-6; V gene: TRBV5-6; D gene: -; clone size: -; CDR3 protein: CASSSGNGQPNSPLHF; CDR3 DNA: TGTGCCAGCAGCTCAGGTAACGGACAACCTAATTCACCCCTCCACTTT
J gene: TRBJ1-6; V gene: TRBV30; D gene: -; clone size: -; CDR3 protein: CAWSLGRENSPLHF; CDR3 DNA: TGTGCCTGGAGTTTGGGGAGGGAGAATTCACCCCTCCACTTT
J gene: TRBJ2-3; V gene: TRBV4-1; D gene: TRBD1; clone size: -; CDR3 protein: CASSQRTGGTDTQYF; CDR3 DNA: TGCGCCAGCAGCCAAAGGACAGGGGGCACAGATACGCAGTATTTT
J gene: TRBJ1-5; V gene: TRBV30; D gene: TRBD1; clone size: -; CDR3 protein: CAWATGTEQPQHF; CDR3 DNA: TGTGCCTGGGCTACCGGGACAGAACAGCCCCAGCATTTT
J gene: TRBJ2-5; V gene: TRBV5-1; D gene: TRBD1; clone size: once; CDR3 protein: CASSLVGSGAGGTETQYF; CDR3 DNA: TGCGCCAGCAGCTTGGTAGGATCGGGAGCAGGGGGCACGGAGACCCAGTACTTC
J gene: TRBJ2-1; V gene: TRBV2; D gene: -; clone size: -; CDR3 protein: CASSVNLMAYNEQFF; CDR3 DNA: TGTGCCAGCAGTGTAAACTTGATGGCCTACAATGAGCAGTTCTTC
J gene: TRBJ2-5; V gene: TRBV3-1/TRBV3-2; D gene: TRBD2; clone size: -; CDR3 protein: CASSHLTSGGAKETQYF; CDR3 DNA: TGTGCCAGCAGCCATTTGACTAGCGGGGGGGCGAAAGAGACCCAGTACTTC
J gene: TRBJ2-3; V gene: TRBV7-5; D gene: -; clone size: -; CDR3 protein: CVRSPGRSRGATDTQYF; CDR3 DNA: TGTGTCAGAAGCCCCGGTCGGTCGCGGGGGGCCACAGATACGCAGTATTTT
J gene: TRBJ1-2; V gene: TRBV11-2; D gene: -; clone size: -; CDR3 protein: CASSLDGNNYGYTF; CDR3 DNA: TGTGCCAGCAGCTTAGACGGGAATAACTATGGCTACACCTTC
J gene: TRBJ2-5; V gene: TRBV20-1; D gene: TRBD2; clone size: -; CDR3 protein: CSASKLAGKETQYF; CDR3 DNA: TGCAGTGCTAGTAAACTAGCGGGGAAAGAGACCCAGTACTTC
J gene: TRBJ1-1; V gene: TRBV27; D gene: -; clone size: -; CDR3 protein: CASTRGAGPAEAFF; CDR3 DNA: TGTGCCAGCACCCGGGGGGCAGGGCCCGCTGAAGCTTTCTTT
J gene: TRBJ2-3; V gene: TRBV6-1; D gene: -; clone size: -; CDR3 protein: CASSERSRQSTDTQYF; CDR3 DNA: TGTGCCAGCAGTGAACGTAGTCGACAGAGCACAGATACGCAGTATTTT
J gene: TRBJ2-7; V gene: TRBV3-1/TRBV3-2; D gene: -; clone size: -; CDR3 protein: CASSQRVGGVAYEQYF; CDR3 DNA: TGTGCCAGCAGCCAGCGTGTTGGCGGGGTTGCCTACGAGCAGTACTTC
J gene: TRBJ2-7; V gene: TRBV27; D gene: -; clone size: few; CDR3 protein: CASSLGRGLAYEQYF; CDR3 DNA: TGTGCCAGCAGTTTGGGGCGGGGGCTCGCCTACGAGCAGTACTTC
J gene: TRBJ1-1; V gene: TRBV7-9; D gene: -; clone size: once; CDR3 protein: CASSLDFRGGTEAFF; CDR3 DNA: TGTGCCAGCAGCTTAGATTTTCGGGGGGGTACTGAAGCTTTCTTT
J gene: TRBJ2-7; V gene: TRBV5-6; D gene: TRBD1; clone size: -; CDR3 protein: CASSLLYRGPREQYF; CDR3 DNA: TGTGCCAGCAGCTTGTTGTACAGGGGGCCGCGGGAGCAGTACTTC
J gene: TRBJ2-7; V gene: TRBV19; D gene: -; clone size: -; CDR3 protein: CASSIRILDSSFYEQYF; CDR3 DNA: TGTGCCAGTAGTATTCGGATACTGGACAGTTCATTTTACGAGCAGTACTTC
J gene: TRBJ1-2; V gene: TRBV18; D gene: TRBD1; clone size: once; CDR3 protein: CASSPKGQGSYGYTF; CDR3 DNA: TGTGCCAGCTCACCAAAGGGACAGGGGTCCTATGGCTACACCTTC
J gene: TRBJ2-5; V gene: TRBV7-8; D gene: -; clone size: -; CDR3 protein: CASSHASGGYETQYF; CDR3 DNA: TGTGCCAGCAGCCACGCCTCGGGGGGCTACGAGACCCAGTACTTC
J gene: TRBJ2-7; V gene: TRBV5-1; D gene: TRBD1; clone size: -; CDR3 protein: CASSLILGTGPSYEQYF; CDR3 DNA: TGCGCCAGCAGCTTGATTTTAGGGACAGGGCCCTCCTACGAGCAGTACTTC
J gene: TRBJ1-2; V gene: TRBV6-4; D gene: -; clone size: -; CDR3 protein: CASSSTGTPRPRNYGYTF; CDR3 DNA: TGTGCCAGCAGTTCCACCGGGACACCTCGCCCAAGAAACTATGGCTACACCTTC
J gene: TRBJ1-1; V gene: TRBV2; D gene: -; clone size: -; CDR3 protein: CASTFGDTEAFF; CDR3 DNA: TGTGCCAGCACCTTTGGAGACACTGAAGCTTTCTTT
J gene: TRBJ2-3; V gene: TRBV4-3; D gene: -; clone size: -; CDR3 protein: CASSLTLSPDYTDTQYF; CDR3 DNA: TGCGCCAGCAGCTTGACGCTTAGCCCGGACTACACAGATACGCAGTATTTT
J gene: TRBJ2-7; V gene: TRBV2; D gene: TRBD1; clone size: -; CDR3 protein: CASSRDRAYEQYF; CDR3 DNA: TGTGCCAGCAGTAGGGACAGAGCCTACGAGCAGTACTTC
J gene: TRBJ2-3; V gene: TRBV3-1/TRBV3-2; D gene: TRBD2; clone size: -; CDR3 protein: CASSRRLAGGHSTDTQYF; CDR3 DNA: TGTGCCAGCAGCCGCCGACTAGCGGGGGGACATAGCACAGATACGCAGTATTTT
J gene: TRBJ2-7; V gene: TRBV7-2; D gene: -; clone size: -; CDR3 protein: CASSLGPVKSSYEQYF; CDR3 DNA: TGTGCCAGCAGCTTAGGTCCGGTCAAAAGCTCCTACGAGCAGTACTTC
J gene: TRBJ1-3; V gene: TRBV5-4; D gene: -; clone size: -; CDR3 protein: CASSLGSPGSGNTIYF; CDR3 DNA: TGTGCCAGCAGCTTGGGCAGTCCTGGTTCCGGAAACACCATATATTTT
J gene: TRBJ2-1; V gene: TRBV5-6; D gene: TRBD2; clone size: -; CDR3 protein: CASSPNSGGRLFTYNEQFF; CDR3 DNA: TGTGCCAGCAGCCCGAATAGCGGGGGTCGCCTTTTTACCTACAATGAGCAGTTCTTC
J gene: TRBJ2-3; V gene: TRBV7-9; D gene: -; clone size: -; CDR3 protein: CASRRYPLYRGGSDTQYF; CDR3 DNA: TGTGCCAGCAGGCGCTACCCCCTTTACAGGGGAGGATCAGATACGCAGTATTTT
J gene: TRBJ2-7; V gene: TRBV19; D gene: TRBD1; clone size: -; CDR3 protein: CASSIGQGAREQYF; CDR3 DNA: TGTGCCAGTAGTATAGGACAGGGGGCACGGGAGCAGTACTTC
J gene: TRBJ1-1; V gene: TRBV28; D gene: -; clone size: -; CDR3 protein: CASSFPPGRDTEAFF; CDR3 DNA: TGTGCCAGCAGTTTTCCGCCAGGGAGGGACACTGAAGCTTTCTTT
J gene: TRBJ1-3; V gene: TRBV13; D gene: TRBD1; clone size: -; CDR3 protein: CASSKGGIGNTIYF; CDR3 DNA: TGTGCCAGCAGCAAAGGGGGCATTGGAAACACCATATATTTT
J gene: TRBJ2-4; V gene: TRBV19; D gene: -; clone size: -; CDR3 protein: CASTASTAPKNIQYF; CDR3 DNA: TGTGCCAGTACCGCTTCGACAGCACCCAAGAACATTCAGTACTTC
J gene: TRBJ1-1; V gene: TRBV7-9; D gene: -; clone size: -; CDR3 protein: CASSFRGGAGEAFF; CDR3 DNA: TGTGCCAGCAGCTTCCGGGGAGGGGCTGGTGAAGCTTTCTTT
J gene: TRBJ2-1; V gene: TRBV11-3; D gene: TRBD2; clone size: -; CDR3 protein: CASSLGAASGSYNEQFF; CDR3 DNA: TGTGCCAGCAGCTTAGGAGCGGCTAGCGGTTCCTACAATGAGCAGTTCTTC
J gene: TRBJ1-5; V gene: TRBV11-3; D gene: -; clone size: -; CDR3 protein: CASSLVGQQGTNQPQHF; CDR3 DNA: TGTGCCAGCAGCTTAGTAGGGCAACAGGGAACTAATCAGCCCCAGCATTTT
J gene: TRBJ2-5; V gene: TRBV12-3/TRBV12-4; D gene: -; clone size: -; CDR3 protein: CASSLTPEETQYF; CDR3 DNA: TGTGCCAGCAGTTTAACCCCCGAGGAGACCCAGTACTTC
J gene: TRBJ1-4; V gene: TRBV18; D gene: -; clone size: -; CDR3 protein: CASSPKTGTNEKLFF; CDR3 DNA: TGTGCCAGCTCACCAAAGACAGGAACTAATGAAAAACTGTTTTTT
J gene: TRBJ2-7; V gene: TRBV18; D gene: -; clone size: -; CDR3 protein: CASSPLWSGVTYEQYF; CDR3 DNA: TGTGCCAGCTCACCCTTATGGTCGGGGGTAACCTACGAGCAGTACTTC
J gene: TRBJ1-1; V gene: TRBV7-9; D gene: -; clone size: -; CDR3 protein: CASSLTQGWTEAFF; CDR3 DNA: TGTGCCAGCAGTTTGACTCAGGGTTGGACTGAAGCTTTCTTT
J gene: TRBJ1-5; V gene: TRBV18; D gene: -; clone size: few; CDR3 protein: CASSPGGNQPQHF; CDR3 DNA: TGTGCCAGCTCACCGGGAGGGAATCAGCCCCAGCATTTT
J gene: TRBJ2-1; V gene: TRBV7-9; D gene: TRBD2; clone size: -; CDR3 protein: CASSLALAGSYNEQFF; CDR3 DNA: TGTGCCAGCAGCTTAGCCCTAGCGGGCTCCTACAATGAGCAGTTCTTC
J gene: TRBJ2-1; V gene: TRBV5-4; D gene: TRBD1; clone size: -; CDR3 protein: CASSPTGTRSYNEQFF; CDR3 DNA: TGTGCCAGCAGCCCGACAGGGACACGGTCCTACAATGAGCAGTTCTTC
J gene: TRBJ2-7; V gene: TRBV2; D gene: TRBD1; clone size: -; CDR3 protein: CASRDRGGTYEQYF; CDR3 DNA: TGTGCCAGCAGGGACAGGGGGGGTACCTACGAGCAGTACTTC
J gene: TRBJ2-3; V gene: TRBV11-1; D gene: TRBD1; clone size: -; CDR3 protein: CASSFHQGAGTDTQYF; CDR3 DNA: TGTGCCAGCAGCTTTCACCAGGGGGCTGGCACAGATACGCAGTATTTT
J gene: TRBJ2-1; V gene: TRBV2; D gene: -; clone size: -; CDR3 protein: CASRARGAYNEQFF; CDR3 DNA: TGTGCCAGCAGGGCCCGGGGAGCCTACAATGAGCAGTTCTTC